The clone carrying this TCR beta chain was detected many times. This sample is part of a study of CD8+CD57+ T cells in acquired aplastic anemia. Genomic DNA, the template, was used for profiling of the TCR beta VDJ and CDR3. TCRdb used MiXCR to reprocess the reads, holding one entry per CDR3 protein. Counted here are some 170,000 distinct CDR3 sequences, roughly three fifths occurring once; the ten biggest clones make up roughly 42%. The CDR3 runs 12 residues. Deletions cut 3 bases from V and 7 bases from J, with 10 bases between. Germline V CDR1 and CDR2: SQVTM, ANQGSEA. The authors sequenced patients whose flow cytometry had shown CD8+CD57+ cell expansion.

This TCR derives from a human donor with aplastic anemia. Source material: sorted CD4+, CD8+, or CD8+CD57+ T cells (not recorded which) from PBMCs. The J gene is TRBJ2-1, the V gene TRBV29-1; tentative D call: TRBD1 (6 bases). The CDR3 DNA follows: TGCAGCGTTGATGCAGGGGTAAATGAGCAGTTCTTC. As protein: CSVDAGVNEQFF.